A single sample is the source of the 3 T cell receptor beta chains below, sequenced in a study of T cell clonotyping in hematopoietic cell transplantation. Clones were read by immunoSEQ multiplex PCR, and TCRdb kept only the in-frame ones, dropping some. The table records more than 65,000 clones, about 93% of them present only once. The sequencing sample was made of peripheral blood mononuclear cells. These receptor sequences come from a middle-aged man in good health. Some clones in this sample may be carry-over from other donors' samples.

V usage is TRBV25-1 and J usage is TRBJ2-2; the D gene could be TRBD1 or TRBD2 (5 bases each). The CDR3 runs to 14 residues. Deletions cut 8 bases from V and 5 bases from J, with 15 bases between. Germline V CDR1 and CDR2: MGHDK, SYGVNS. The CDR3 DNA reads TGTGCCAGCGGGACCGGGACCCATACCGGGGAGCTGTTTTTT. Encoded protein: CASGTGTHTGELFF. The whole variable domain, filled in from reference TRBV25-1 and TRBJ2-2, reads EADIYQTPRYLVIGTGKKITLECSQTMGHDKMYWYQQDPGMELHLIHYSYGVNSTEKGDLSSESTVSRIRTEHFPLTLESARPSHTSQYLCASGTGTHTGELFFGEGSRLTVL.

The chain joins TRBV30 to TRBJ2-3, with D tentatively TRBD2 (5 bases). The CDR3 extends over 12 amino acids. V was shortened by 0 bases and J by 4 bases, with 5 bases between the two germline ends. Germline V gene lookup returns CDR1 GTSNPN and CDR2 SVGIG (reference sequence). DNA of the CDR3: TGTGCCTGGAGTGTAGCGGCAGATACGCAGTATTTT. This codes for CAWSVAADTQYF.

V and J are TRBV28 and TRBJ2-1; D unresolved. Germline lookup yields CDR1 MDHEN and CDR2 SYDVKM. CDR3 size: 14 residues. Trimming cost V 4 bases and J 4 bases, with 11 bases left between them. Here the CDR3 DNA reads TGTGCCAGCAGTTCTATGGACCGATACAATGAGCAGTTCTTC. Protein product: CASSSMDRYNEQFF.